This is a list of T cell receptor beta chains from one sample in a study of blood T cell repertoires in COVID-19. TCRdb keeps only in-frame clones here, not all; method: immunoSEQ multiplex PCR. The table has over 100,000 clones, 65% to 90% seen once. The material sequenced was peripheral blood. These receptor sequences come from an elderly man with acute or convalescent COVID-19. Both conserved end residues are part of each CDR3. D genes are given only for firm matches.

d_call v_call cdr3_aa
TRBD2 TRBV28 CASSSPSGRASWEQYF
. TRBV4-1 CASSQPDGGGYGYTF
. TRBV6-5 CASPGPVSSGNTIYF
TRBD1 TRBV30 CAWSVPLSWDRGAYEQYF
TRBD1 TRBV24-1 CATSETGTGNEKLFF
. TRBV20-1 CSARSAFEQFF
TRBD2 TRBV10-2 CASREPLAGGPEDTQYF
. TRBV6-2/TRBV6-3 CASSYVGGGSNQPQHF
. TRBV27 CASSLFGTNTGELFF
TRBD1 TRBV18 CASSPDHQGANTEAFF
. TRBV19 CASSRELGYEQYF
. TRBV30 CAWSGGGRTGELFF
. TRBV5-5 CASSPGWGSEQPQHF
. TRBV6-5 CASSFNRNQPQHF
TRBD1 TRBV7-3 CASSPTGNDYEQYF
. TRBV25-1 CASTPGGRRLGEQFF
. TRBV5-6 CASSFNLDTGELFF
. TRBV11-2 CASSLGIGVGGSFWYGYTF
. TRBV27 CASSLSGGGNQPQHF
TRBD1 TRBV4-2 CASSAGQGARGGNTEAFF
TRBD1 TRBV5-1 CASSLAGQGGEKLFF
TRBD1 TRBV5-1 CASSPVMWTGDLGELFF
. TRBV11-2 CASSLRGGDSGNTIYF
. TRBV30 CAWSPPDRPLTYEQYF
. TRBV4-3 CASSRSSWTVRTNEKLFF
TRBD1 TRBV18 CASSRRDSGNTIYF
. TRBV27 CASSFGRQSSYEQYF
TRBD1 TRBV7-9 CASSRTGVGYTF
TRBD1 TRBV7-3 CASSLYQDRDGYTF
TRBD1 TRBV4-3 CASSQTGDNEKLFF
. TRBV29-1 CSVDGWETQYF
. TRBV30 CAWSQLAKNIQYF
TRBD1 TRBV7-9 CASSLTGATVNYGYTF
. TRBV14 CASSQDRQGEQYF
. TRBV12-3/TRBV12-4 CASSLKLEVEQFF
TRBD1 TRBV27 CASSLSGTGLPYEQYF
TRBD1 TRBV7-8 CASSLVQGARTEAFF
. TRBV6-2/TRBV6-3 CASSYAGGYTF
. TRBV5-1 CASSLDSSNQPQHF
. TRBV18 CASSPGQGYGDYGYTF
. TRBV19 CASSIEGFGTMGQPQHF
. TRBV27 CASSTEGQTNQPQHF
. TRBV18 CASSPPMGGTIYF
. TRBV9 CASSVGPGANYGYTF
. TRBV21-1 CASTPGQVVQPQHF
TRBD1 TRBV7-3 CASSLGQGTHTF
. TRBV14 CASSPLSRAGGYTF
TRBD1 TRBV5-1 CASGTENYEQYF
TRBD2 TRBV4-3 CASSPMEAGTSGDQQFF
TRBD2 TRBV7-3 CASSSLADNEQFF
TRBD2 TRBV6-1 CASSDHFTSGGADEQFF
TRBD1 TRBV3-1/TRBV3-2 CASSTGTGGIYGYTF
TRBD2 TRBV29-1 CSVGAGGPYEQYF
. TRBV5-1 CASSLKTTVNYGYTF
. TRBV28 CASSFGGEKLFF
. TRBV24-1 CATSPIKRTADGNTIYF
TRBD1 TRBV27 CASSLLVRDRVNGYTF
. TRBV12-3/TRBV12-4 CASSSNSNQPQHF
TRBD1 TRBV3-1/TRBV3-2 CASSPRDRGTNEKLFF
. TRBV5-8 CASSLAGLNYGYTF